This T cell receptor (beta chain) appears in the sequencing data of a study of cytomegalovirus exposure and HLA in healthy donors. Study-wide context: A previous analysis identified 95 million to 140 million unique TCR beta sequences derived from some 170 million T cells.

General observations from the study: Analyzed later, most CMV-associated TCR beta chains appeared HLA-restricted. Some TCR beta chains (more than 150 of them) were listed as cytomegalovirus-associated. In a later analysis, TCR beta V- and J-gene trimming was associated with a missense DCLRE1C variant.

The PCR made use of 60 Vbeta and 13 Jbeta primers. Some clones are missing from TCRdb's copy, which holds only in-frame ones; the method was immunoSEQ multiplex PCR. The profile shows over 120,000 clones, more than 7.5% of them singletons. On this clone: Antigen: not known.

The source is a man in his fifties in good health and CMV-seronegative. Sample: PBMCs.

CDR3 amino acids: CAIIIQVNTEAFF. Written as DNA, the CDR3 is TGTGCCATCATAATACAGGTGAACACTGAAGCTTTCTTT. The chain is built from TRBV6-1 and TRBJ1-1, with D possibly matching TRBD1 (5 bases). Germline V gives CDR1 MNHNS, CDR2 SASEGT. The germline V and J ends were trimmed by 10 bases and 0 bases, with 12 bases remaining between them. This CDR3 has 13 amino acids.